This TCR beta chain was sequenced in a study of control samples from healthy donors and cancer patients. TCRdb's table, derived via immunoSEQ multiplex PCR, lists solely in-frame clones and lacks some. The sample lists some 120,000 clones, around 87% occurring once. CDR3 length: 14 residues. Germline V gene sequence: CDR1 MNHEY, CDR2 SMNVEV (reference sequence). The V end was cut by 6 bases, the J end by 0 bases, with 11 bases between. The sequence was obtained from a man between 60 and 75 years old in good health. The V call is TRBV27, the J call TRBJ1-2; D might be TRBD1 (6 bases). Specimen: blood. CDR3 amino acids: CASRGTTTNYGYTF. The CDR3, as DNA: TGTGCCAGCAGAGGGACAACTACTAACTATGGCTACACCTTC.